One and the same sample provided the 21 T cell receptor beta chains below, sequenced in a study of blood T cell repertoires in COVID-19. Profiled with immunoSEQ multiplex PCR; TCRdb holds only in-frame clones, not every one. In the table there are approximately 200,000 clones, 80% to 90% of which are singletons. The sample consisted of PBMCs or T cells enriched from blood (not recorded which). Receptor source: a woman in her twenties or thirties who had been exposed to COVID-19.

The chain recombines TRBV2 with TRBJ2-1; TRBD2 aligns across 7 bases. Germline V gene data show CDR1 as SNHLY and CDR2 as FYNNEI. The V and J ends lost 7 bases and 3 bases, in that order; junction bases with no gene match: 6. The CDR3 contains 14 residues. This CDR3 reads CASISGGLYNEQFF. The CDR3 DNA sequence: TGTGCCAGCATCTCGGGGGGACTCTACAATGAGCAGTTCTTC.

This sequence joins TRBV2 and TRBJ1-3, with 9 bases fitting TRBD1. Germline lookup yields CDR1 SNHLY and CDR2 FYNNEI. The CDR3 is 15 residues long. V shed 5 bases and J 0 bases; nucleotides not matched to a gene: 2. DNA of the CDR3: TGTGCCAGCAGTCCGGACAGGGGCTCTGGAAACACCATATATTTT. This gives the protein CASSPDRGSGNTIYF.

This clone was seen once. CDR3: CASQNPRQGNTEAFF. The CDR3, as DNA: TGTGCCTCCCAAAACCCCCGGCAGGGGAACACTGAAGCTTTCTTT. The rearrangement joins TRBV30 to TRBJ1-1; perhaps TRBD1 as D (5 bases). Germline V gives CDR1 GTSNPN, CDR2 SVGIG (reference sequence). The V gene lost 7 bases and the J gene lost 1 base, with 19 bases spanning the gap. CDR3 size: 15 residues.

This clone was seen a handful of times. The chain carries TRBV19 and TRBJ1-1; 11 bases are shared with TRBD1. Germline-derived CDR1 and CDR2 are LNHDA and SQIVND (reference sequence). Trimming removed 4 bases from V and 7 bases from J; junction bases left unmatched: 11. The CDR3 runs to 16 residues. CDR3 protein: CASSTGQGGTTREAFF. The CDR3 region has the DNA TGTGCCAGTAGTACGGGACAGGGGGGGACCACCCGTGAAGCTTTCTTT.

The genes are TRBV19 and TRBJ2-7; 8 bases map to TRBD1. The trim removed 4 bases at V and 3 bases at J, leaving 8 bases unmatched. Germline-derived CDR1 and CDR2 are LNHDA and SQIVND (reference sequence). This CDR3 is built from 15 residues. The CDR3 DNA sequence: TGTGCCAGTAGTACCCTCGGGACAGGTTTCTACGAGCAGTACTTC. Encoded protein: CASSTLGTGFYEQYF.

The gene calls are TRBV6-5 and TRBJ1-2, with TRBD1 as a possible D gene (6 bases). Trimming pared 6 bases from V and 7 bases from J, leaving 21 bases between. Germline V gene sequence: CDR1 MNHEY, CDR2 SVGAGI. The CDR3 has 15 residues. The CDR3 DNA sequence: TGTGCCAGCAGCACGTCTAAAACAGGGCAGGGTGGCTACACCTTC. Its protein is CASSTSKTGQGGYTF.

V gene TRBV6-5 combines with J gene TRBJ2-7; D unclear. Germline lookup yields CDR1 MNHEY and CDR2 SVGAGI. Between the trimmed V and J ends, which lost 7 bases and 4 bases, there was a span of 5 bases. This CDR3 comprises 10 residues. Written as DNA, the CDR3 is TGTGCCAGCACCAGATACGAGCAGTACTTC. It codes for CASTRYEQYF.

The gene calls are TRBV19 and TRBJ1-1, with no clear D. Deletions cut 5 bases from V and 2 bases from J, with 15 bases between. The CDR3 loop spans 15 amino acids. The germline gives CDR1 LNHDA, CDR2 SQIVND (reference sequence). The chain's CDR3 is CASSYRGRVNTEAFF. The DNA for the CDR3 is TGTGCCAGTAGTTATCGAGGAAGAGTTAACACTGAAGCTTTCTTT.

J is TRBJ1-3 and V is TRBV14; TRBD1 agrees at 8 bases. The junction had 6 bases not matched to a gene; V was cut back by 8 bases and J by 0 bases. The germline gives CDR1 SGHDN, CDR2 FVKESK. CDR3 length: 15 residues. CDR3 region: CASRGQGDSGNTIYF. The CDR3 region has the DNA TGTGCCAGCCGAGGACAGGGAGACTCTGGAAACACCATATATTTT.

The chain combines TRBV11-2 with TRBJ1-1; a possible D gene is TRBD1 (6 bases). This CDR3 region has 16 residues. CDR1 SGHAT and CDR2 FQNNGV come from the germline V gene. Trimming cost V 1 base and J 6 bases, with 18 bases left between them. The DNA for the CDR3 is TGTGCCAGCAGCTTAGGAGGATGGGGGCAGGCCTCTGAAGCTTTCTTT. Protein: CASSLGGWGQASEAFF.

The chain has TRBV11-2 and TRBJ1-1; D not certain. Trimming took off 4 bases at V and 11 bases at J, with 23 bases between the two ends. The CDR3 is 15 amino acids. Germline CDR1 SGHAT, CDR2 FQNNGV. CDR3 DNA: TGTGCCAGCAGCTCAAGTAGGCTCCGGCCTTCGGAGGCTTTCTTT. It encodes CASSSSRLRPSEAFF.

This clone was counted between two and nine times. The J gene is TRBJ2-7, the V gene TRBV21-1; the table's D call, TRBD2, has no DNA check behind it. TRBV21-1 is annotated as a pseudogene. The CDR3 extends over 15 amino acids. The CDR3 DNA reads TGTGCCAGCAGCGAGACATTCCCGGGGGCCTACGAGCAGTACTTC. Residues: CASSETFPGAYEQYF.

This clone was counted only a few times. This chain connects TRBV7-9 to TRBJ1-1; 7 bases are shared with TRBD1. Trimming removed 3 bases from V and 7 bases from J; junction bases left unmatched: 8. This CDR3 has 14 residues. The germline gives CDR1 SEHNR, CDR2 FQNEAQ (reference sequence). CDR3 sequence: CASSFGTDNVEAFF. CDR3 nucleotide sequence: TGTGCCAGCAGCTTTGGGACAGATAATGTTGAAGCTTTCTTT.

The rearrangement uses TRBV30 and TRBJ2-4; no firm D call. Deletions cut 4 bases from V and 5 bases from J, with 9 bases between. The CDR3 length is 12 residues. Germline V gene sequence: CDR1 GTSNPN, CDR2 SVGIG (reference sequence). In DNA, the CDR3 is TGTGCCTGGAAGGCTAGTCAAAACATTCAGTACTTC. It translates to CAWKASQNIQYF.

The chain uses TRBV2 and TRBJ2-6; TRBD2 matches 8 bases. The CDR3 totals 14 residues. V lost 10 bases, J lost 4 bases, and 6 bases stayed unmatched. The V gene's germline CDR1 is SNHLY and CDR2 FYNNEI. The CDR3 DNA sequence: TGTGCCAAAGCGGGGGTTGCGGGGGCCAACGTCCTGACTTTC. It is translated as CAKAGVAGANVLTF.

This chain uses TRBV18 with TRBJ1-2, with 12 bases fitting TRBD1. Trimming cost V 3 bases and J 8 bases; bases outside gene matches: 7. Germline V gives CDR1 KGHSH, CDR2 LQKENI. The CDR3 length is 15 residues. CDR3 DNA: TGTGCCAGCTCACCGTGGGACAGGGGGCAGGAAGGCTACACCTTC. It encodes CASSPWDRGQEGYTF.

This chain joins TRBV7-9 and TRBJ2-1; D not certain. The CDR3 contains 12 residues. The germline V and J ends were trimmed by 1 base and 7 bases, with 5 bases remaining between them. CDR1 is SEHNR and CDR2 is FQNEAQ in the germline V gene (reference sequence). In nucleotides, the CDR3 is TGTGCCAGCAGCTTAGGGCAGAATGAGCAGTTCTTC. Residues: CASSLGQNEQFF.

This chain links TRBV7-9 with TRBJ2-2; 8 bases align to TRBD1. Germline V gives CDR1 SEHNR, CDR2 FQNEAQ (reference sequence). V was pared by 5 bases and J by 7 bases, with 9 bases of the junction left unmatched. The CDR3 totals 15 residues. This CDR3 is CASSRLTGAVGELFF. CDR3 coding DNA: TGTGCCAGCAGCCGTTTGACAGGGGCGGTCGGGGAGCTGTTTTTT.

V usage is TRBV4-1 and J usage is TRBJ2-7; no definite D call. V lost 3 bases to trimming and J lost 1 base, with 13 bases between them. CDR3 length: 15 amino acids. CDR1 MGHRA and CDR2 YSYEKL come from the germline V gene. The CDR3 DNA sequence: TGCGCCAGCAGCCATACTACTGTCCCTTCCTACGAGCAGTACTTC. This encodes CASSHTTVPSYEQYF.

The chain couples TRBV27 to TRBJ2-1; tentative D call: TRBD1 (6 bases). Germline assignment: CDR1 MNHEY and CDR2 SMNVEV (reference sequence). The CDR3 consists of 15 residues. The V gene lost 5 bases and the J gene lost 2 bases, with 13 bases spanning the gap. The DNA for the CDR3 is TGTGCCAGCAGTCTCTGGGGGCCTCCCTACAATGAGCAGTTCTTC. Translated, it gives CASSLWGPPYNEQFF.

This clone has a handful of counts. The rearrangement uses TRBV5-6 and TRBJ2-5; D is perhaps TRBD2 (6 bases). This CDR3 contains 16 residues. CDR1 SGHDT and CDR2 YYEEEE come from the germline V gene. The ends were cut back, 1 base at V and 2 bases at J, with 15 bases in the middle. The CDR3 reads CASSLFASARQETQYF. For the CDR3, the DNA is TGTGCCAGCAGCTTGTTCGCTAGCGCGAGACAAGAGACCCAGTACTTC.